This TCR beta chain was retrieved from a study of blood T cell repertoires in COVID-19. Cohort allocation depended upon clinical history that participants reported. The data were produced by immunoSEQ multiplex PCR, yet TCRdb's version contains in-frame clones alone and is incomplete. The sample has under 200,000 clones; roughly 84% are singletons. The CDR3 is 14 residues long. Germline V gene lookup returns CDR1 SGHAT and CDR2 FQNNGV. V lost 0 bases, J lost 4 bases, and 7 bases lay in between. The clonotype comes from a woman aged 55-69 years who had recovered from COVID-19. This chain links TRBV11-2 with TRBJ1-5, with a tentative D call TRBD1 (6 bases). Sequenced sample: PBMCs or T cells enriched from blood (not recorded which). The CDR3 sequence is CASSLDRGNQPQHF. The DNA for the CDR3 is TGTGCCAGCAGCTTAGATAGGGGGAATCAGCCCCAGCATTTT.